What follows are 27 T cell receptor beta chains derived from one specimen sequenced in a study of T cell changes during pregnancy in multiple sclerosis. The assay was immunoSEQ multiplex PCR, and TCRdb's table has in-frame clones only and misses some. This table has approximately 60,000 clones, approximately 90% appearing once. Material: peripheral blood, obtained after pregnancy. The receptors come from a female donor in good health, enrolled as a control in a pregnancy study.

The CDR3: CSVLSSGTGYSGNTIYF. The CDR3 DNA reads TGCAGCGTCCTCTCGAGCGGGACAGGCTACTCTGGAAACACCATATATTTT. The gene calls are TRBV29-1 and TRBJ1-3; TRBD1 matches at 8 bases. The germline V gene encodes CDR1 SQVTM and CDR2 ANQGSEA. V trimming: 6 bases; J trimming: 0 bases; junction bases outside the gene matches: 13. CDR3 length: 17 amino acids.

In this sample, this clone turned up once. The CDR3 protein is CASSPPVQGGNEQFF. The CDR3 DNA follows: TGTGCCAGCTCACCACCGGTCCAGGGTGGGAATGAGCAGTTCTTC. The genes are TRBV18 and TRBJ2-1, with a weak D call TRBD1 (5 bases). With 0 bases removed from V and 7 bases from J, the gap between germline ends came to 13 bases. This CDR3 spans 15 amino acids. Per germline, CDR1 KGHSH and CDR2 LQKENI.

The rearrangement uses TRBV15 and TRBJ2-7; the D gene is possibly TRBD2 (5 bases). The CDR3 length is 15 residues. Trimming shortened V by 0 bases and J by 1 base, and 10 bases separated the two germline ends. In germline, CDR1 is LNHNV, CDR2 YYDKDF (reference sequence). CDR3 in DNA: TGTGCCACCAGCAGAGAAGTACTAGTTTCCTACGAGCAGTACTTC. Translating gives CATSREVLVSYEQYF.

The genes are TRBV2 and TRBJ2-1; 11 nucleotides align to TRBD1. The CDR3 is made up of 13 amino acids. Unmatched junction bases numbered 4, after V lost 3 bases and J lost 12 bases. Germline CDR1 is SNHLY and CDR2 is FYNNEI. The CDR3 coding sequence is TGTGCCAGCAGTGAGGACAGGGGGCTGCGGCAGTTCTTC. Protein product: CASSEDRGLRQFF.

With regard to this clone: This clone may be a read error of a much larger clone one base away. The DNA for the CDR3 is TGTGCCAGCAGCGGGACAAGCTCCTACGAGCAGTACTTC. Protein: CASSGTSSYEQYF. This rearrangement joins TRBV5-4 to TRBJ2-7; perhaps TRBD1 as D (6 bases). Germline V CDR1 and CDR2: SGHNT, YYREEE (reference sequence). The CDR3 is made up of 13 amino acids. The V and J ends lost 4 bases and 0 bases respectively, with 8 bases between them.

The chain links TRBV28 to TRBJ1-5, with 9 bases matching TRBD1. The CDR3 is 16 amino acids. The trim removed 4 bases at V and 7 bases at J, leaving 11 bases unmatched. The germline gives CDR1 MDHEN, CDR2 SYDVKM. The chain's CDR3 is CASSSPPGQGNQPQHF. The CDR3 bases are TGTGCCAGCAGTTCACCCCCGGGACAGGGAAACCAGCCCCAGCATTTT.

The V gene is TRBV5-5, the J gene TRBJ2-4, with 8 bases identical to TRBD1. After removal of 0 bases from V and 0 bases from J, the junction contained 2 bases not matched to a gene. Per germline, CDR1 SGHKS and CDR2 YYEKEE (reference sequence). This CDR3 has 16 residues. CDR3 residues: CASSLGQGLAKNIQYF. The CDR3 coding sequence is TGTGCCAGCAGCTTGGGACAGGGGTTAGCCAAAAACATTCAGTACTTC.

This sequence joins TRBV5-4 and TRBJ2-5; D is perhaps TRBD1 (5 bases). V gave up 0 bases and J gave up 7 bases, with 16 bases separating them. Per the germline V gene, CDR1 is SGHNT and CDR2 is YYREEE (reference sequence). CDR3 size: 15 residues. The CDR3 reads CASSLGTDTTRTQYF. For the CDR3, the DNA is TGTGCCAGCAGCTTGGGGACGGACACCACCAGGACCCAGTACTTC. The entire variable domain, with the rest obtained from reference TRBV5-4 and TRBJ2-5, is as follows: ETGVTQSPTHLIKTRGQQVTLRCSSQSGHNTVSWYQQALGQGPQFIFQYYREEENGRGNFPPRFSGLQFPNYSSELNVNALELDDSALYLCASSLGTDTTRTQYFGPGTRLLVL.

The gene calls are TRBV28 and TRBJ2-7; D might be TRBD2 (6 bases). V was trimmed by 3 bases and J by 3 bases, leaving 15 bases between them. The CDR3 runs to 15 residues. Germline V gene lookup returns CDR1 MDHEN and CDR2 SYDVKM. CDR3 in DNA: TGTGCCAGCAGTTTTGGAAGTGGAGGGAACTACGAGCAGTACTTC. Translating it yields CASSFGSGGNYEQYF.

This chain connects TRBV5-8 to TRBJ1-2, with no clear D. The CDR3 consists of 13 residues. Germline V lookup: CDR1 SGHTS, CDR2 YDEGEE. V lost 0 bases to trimming and J lost 6 bases, with 9 bases between them. Here the CDR3 reads CASSLASANGYTF. The CDR3 DNA reads TGTGCCAGCAGCTTGGCGTCAGCGAATGGCTACACCTTC. The variable domain in full, completed from reference TRBV5-8 and TRBJ1-2, reads EAGVTQSPTHLIKTRGQQATLRCSPISGHTSVYWYQQALGLGLQFLLWYDEGEERNRGNFPPRFSGRQFPNYSSELNVNALELEDSALYLCASSLASANGYTFGSGTRLTVV.

The rearrangement uses TRBV6-5 and TRBJ2-5; tentative D call: TRBD1 (6 bases). Gene TRBJ2-7 matches the end of the DNA better, so the J call may be wrong. Germline CDR1 is MNHEY and CDR2 is SVGAGI. The CDR3 loop spans 16 amino acids. CDR3 nucleotide sequence: TGTGCCAGCAGTTACTCCCTGGACAGTAACGGGTACGAGCAGTACTTC. The encoded protein is CASSYSLDSNGYEQYF.

V is TRBV12-5 and J is TRBJ2-5, with D possibly being TRBD1 (6 bases). V gave up 1 base and J gave up 4 bases, with 19 bases separating them. The CDR3 length is 17 residues. Germline-derived CDR1 and CDR2 are LGHNT and FRNRAP. CDR3 sequence reads: CASGLGQVGAIGETQYF. In DNA, the CDR3 is TGTGCTAGTGGTTTGGGACAGGTGGGGGCAATTGGAGAGACCCAGTACTTC.

This clone came up a few times. J is TRBJ1-4 and V is TRBV30, with 8 bases fitting TRBD1. This CDR3 has 14 amino acids. Trimming cost V 2 bases and J 6 bases; bases outside gene matches: 5. The germline V gene encodes CDR1 GTSNPN and CDR2 SVGIG (reference sequence). CDR3 sequence: CAWSSTGEDEKLFF. CDR3 coding DNA: TGTGCCTGGAGTTCGACAGGGGAAGATGAAAAACTGTTTTTT.

The V and J genes are TRBV18 and TRBJ2-3, with D perhaps TRBD1 (5 bases). The CDR3 runs 14 residues. Trimming pared 0 bases from V and 3 bases from J, leaving 7 bases between. Germline V lookup: CDR1 KGHSH, CDR2 LQKENI. CDR3 loop: CASSPPQGTDTQYF. CDR3 coding DNA: TGTGCCAGCTCACCACCGCAGGGAACAGATACGCAGTATTTT.

V is TRBV18 and J is TRBJ2-1; a possible D gene is TRBD1 (5 bases). Looked up from germline, CDR1 is KGHSH and CDR2 is LQKENI. This CDR3 region has 13 residues. Trimming took off 2 bases at V and 5 bases at J, with 7 bases between the two ends. The CDR3 nucleotides read TGTGCCAGCTCACCAATAGGGGACAATGAGCAGTTCTTC. Its protein is CASSPIGDNEQFF.

V and J are TRBV7-2 and TRBJ2-7; D call uncertain. Germline loops: CDR1 SGHTA, CDR2 FQGNSA. V gave up 2 bases and J gave up 4 bases, with 15 bases separating them. The CDR3 runs 15 residues. CDR3 coding DNA: TGTGCCAGCAGCTTAAGTACTATGGCCTCGTACGAGCAGTACTTC. It encodes CASSLSTMASYEQYF.

This rearrangement joins TRBV7-6 to TRBJ2-3; D perhaps matches TRBD1 (6 bases). V was cut by 4 bases and J by 5 bases, with 19 bases left in between. The CDR3 is 16 amino acids. Germline lookup yields CDR1 SGHVS and CDR2 FNYEAQ. CDR3 DNA sequence: TGTGCCAGCAGCTCCCCCTATCGACAGGACGGAGATACGCAGTATTTT. Its translation: CASSSPYRQDGDTQYF.

The V call is TRBV6-1, the J call TRBJ2-7; D is uncertain. CDR1 MNHNS and CDR2 SASEGT come from the germline V gene. Trimming took off 7 bases at V and 2 bases at J, with 6 bases between the two ends. The CDR3 has 11 residues. The CDR3 nucleotides read TGTGCCAGCACTATAGCCTACGAGCAGTACTTC. It codes for CASTIAYEQYF.

The chain combines TRBV11-1 with TRBJ2-1; 9 nucleotides agree with TRBD1. The CDR3 totals 15 residues. Germline CDR1 reads SGHAT; CDR2 reads FQDESV (reference sequence). With V trimmed by 2 bases and J by 5 bases, 4 bases remained unmatched. CDR3 DNA sequence: TGTGCCAGCAGCTTAAAGCGGACAGGGGACAATGAGCAGTTCTTC. Amino acids: CASSLKRTGDNEQFF.

In its sample, this clone was seen once. This sequence joins TRBV11-2 and TRBJ2-1; perhaps TRBD2 as D (5 bases). V dropped 7 bases and J dropped 0 bases, with 13 bases sitting between them. The germline V gene encodes CDR1 SGHAT and CDR2 FQNNGV. The CDR3 runs to 15 residues. Written as DNA, the CDR3 is TGTGCCAGCAACAAGGACTGGCTCTCCTACAATGAGCAGTTCTTC. Protein sequence: CASNKDWLSYNEQFF.

The chain recombines TRBV6-1 with TRBJ2-7; 7 positions match TRBD2. From germline, CDR1 is MNHNS and CDR2 SASEGT. The trim removed 5 bases at V and 6 bases at J, leaving 7 bases unmatched. CDR3 length equals 13 residues. The CDR3 loop reads CASSLLGLVEQYF. The CDR3 DNA is TGTGCCAGCAGTTTATTAGGACTAGTCGAGCAGTACTTC.

The V gene is TRBV29-1, the J gene TRBJ1-4; TRBD1 aligns across 7 bases. Germline CDR1 SQVTM, CDR2 ANQGSEA. This CDR3 has 15 amino acids. J was trimmed by 0 bases and V by 5 bases; bases with no gene match: 6. As DNA, the CDR3 is TGCAGCGTTAAAACAGGGGACACAACTAATGAAAAACTGTTTTTT. Protein: CSVKTGDTTNEKLFF.

CDR3 nucleotide sequence: TGTGCCAGCAGACAGGGGGCATCCTACAATGAGCAGTTCTTC. It translates to CASRQGASYNEQFF. The gene calls are TRBV6-1 and TRBJ2-1, with 9 bases identical to TRBD1. Germline V gene data show CDR1 as MNHNS and CDR2 as SASEGT. The CDR3 contains 14 residues. V dropped 6 bases and J dropped 1; count of bases not matched to a gene: 1.

The chain uses TRBV19 and TRBJ2-7; 8 bases map to TRBD1. The CDR3 is 15 amino acids. V was pared by 6 bases and J by 3 bases, with 10 bases of the junction left unmatched. CDR1 LNHDA and CDR2 SQIVND come from the germline V gene (reference sequence). Here the CDR3 reads CASSPRTGTFYEQYF. The CDR3 nucleotides read TGTGCCAGTAGCCCGAGGACAGGGACTTTCTACGAGCAGTACTTC.

CDR3 sequence (DNA): TGTGCCAGCTCACCTCTCTACCAGGGCAATGGCTACACCTTC. Its translation: CASSPLYQGNGYTF. This chain connects TRBV18 to TRBJ1-2; D is possibly TRBD1 (5 bases). CDR3 length equals 14 residues. V lost 3 bases and J 6 bases, leaving 14 bases between the germline ends. Germline lookup yields CDR1 KGHSH and CDR2 LQKENI.

This clone was seen a single time. J is TRBJ2-1 and V is TRBV11-3, with 10 bases matching TRBD1. With V trimmed by 5 bases and J by 7 bases, 8 bases remained unmatched. The length of the CDR3 is 15 residues. Germline values: CDR1 SGHNT, CDR2 YENEEA. CDR3 DNA: TGTGCCAGCAGCACCCGGACAGGGGGGAGAAATGAGCAGTTCTTC. Amino acid sequence: CASSTRTGGRNEQFF.

This chain connects TRBV29-1 to TRBJ1-5; maybe TRBD1 (5 bases). V dropped 4 bases and J dropped 3 bases, with 7 bases sitting between them. CDR3 size: 12 residues. Germline V CDR1 and CDR2: SQVTM, ANQGSEA. The CDR3 is CSVGGYNQPQHF. For the CDR3, the DNA is TGCAGCGTTGGGGGCTACAATCAGCCCCAGCATTTT.